This T cell receptor beta chain is drawn from a study of OX40 agonist ivuxolimab in advanced cancers. About this clone: Its antigen remains unknown.

Autoimmune disease history or systemic immunosuppression led to patients being barred. Germline-derived CDR1 and CDR2 are SGDLS and YYNGEE. The CDR3 spans 15 residues. V was cut by 0 bases and J by 5 bases, with 9 bases left in between. General study findings and limits: Still undetermined is the antigen specificity of the expanded peripheral T cells.

Repertoires were generated with immunoSEQ multiplex PCR, while TCRdb's copy carries only in-frame clones and drops some. The data show some 49,000 clones, about 85% seen once. The chain recombines TRBV9 with TRBJ1-6; maybe TRBD1 (6 bases). The receptor was isolated from an adult with an advanced solid tumor such as melanoma, head and neck, liver or kidney cancer. The sample consisted of CD4+ or CD8+ T cells sorted from blood, taken in a trial of the OX40 agonist ivuxolimab. The CDR3, as DNA: TGTGCCAGCAGCGTAGGCGGACAGAATAATTCACCCCTCCACTTT. Translating gives CASSVGGQNNSPLHF.